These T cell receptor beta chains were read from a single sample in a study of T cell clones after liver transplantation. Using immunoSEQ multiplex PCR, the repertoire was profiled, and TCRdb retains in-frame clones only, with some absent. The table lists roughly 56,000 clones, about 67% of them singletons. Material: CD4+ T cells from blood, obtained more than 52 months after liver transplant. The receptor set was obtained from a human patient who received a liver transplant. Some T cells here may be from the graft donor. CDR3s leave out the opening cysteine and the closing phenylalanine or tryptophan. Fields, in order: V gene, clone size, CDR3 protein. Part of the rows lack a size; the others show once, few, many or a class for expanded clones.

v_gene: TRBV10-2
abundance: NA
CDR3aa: ASSGPGQGAGEQY

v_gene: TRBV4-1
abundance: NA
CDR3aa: ASSPPPGQGGTGELF

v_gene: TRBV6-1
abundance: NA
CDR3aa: ASTRTGIYGYT

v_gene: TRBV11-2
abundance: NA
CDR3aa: ASSLGLRGREKLF

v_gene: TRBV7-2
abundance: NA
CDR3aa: ASSSTGGGETQY

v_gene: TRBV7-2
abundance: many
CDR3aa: ASTPGFGVSGGYT

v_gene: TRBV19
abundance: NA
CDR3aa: ASSMRAGELF

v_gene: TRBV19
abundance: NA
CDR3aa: ASRVQLEQPQH

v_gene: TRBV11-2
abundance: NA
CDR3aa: ASSRTTQGSQRKGYT

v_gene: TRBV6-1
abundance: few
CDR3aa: ASSAGAMGADSPLH

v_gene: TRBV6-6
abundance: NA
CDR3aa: ASSYQGQGREQY

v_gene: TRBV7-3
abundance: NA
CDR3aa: ASSLSPGDTQY

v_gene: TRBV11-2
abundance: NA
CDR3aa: ASSFTPGGPGTDTQY

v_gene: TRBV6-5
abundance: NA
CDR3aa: ASRFPGQGFNEQY

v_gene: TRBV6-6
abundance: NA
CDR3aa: ASSSQGTNSPLH

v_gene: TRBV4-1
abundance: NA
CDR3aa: ASSTGTRRSGEQY

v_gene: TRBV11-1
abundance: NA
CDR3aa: ASSYSSKAGKIYGYT

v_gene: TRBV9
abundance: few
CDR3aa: ASTPVGADTQY

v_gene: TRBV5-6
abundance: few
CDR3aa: ASSQTAARRGGGYT

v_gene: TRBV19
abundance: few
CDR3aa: ASNPTGTGNTIY

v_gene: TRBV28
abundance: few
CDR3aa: ASSLFRGEEQPQH

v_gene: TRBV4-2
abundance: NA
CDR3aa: ASSQGRGEGNQPQH

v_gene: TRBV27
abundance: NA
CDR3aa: ASKVGSMTDTQY

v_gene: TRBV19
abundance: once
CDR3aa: ASRGRGWEQF

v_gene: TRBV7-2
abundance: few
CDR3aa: ASSLVYGGFGEKLF

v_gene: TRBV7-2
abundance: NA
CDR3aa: ASSFAGGASTGELF

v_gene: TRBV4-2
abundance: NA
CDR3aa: ASSQEKELAKY

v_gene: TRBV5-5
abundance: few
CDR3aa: ASSPRESYEQY

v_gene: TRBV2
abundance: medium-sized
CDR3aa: ASSVPDRLYNTEAF

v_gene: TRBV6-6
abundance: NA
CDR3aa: ASSYTGATEAF

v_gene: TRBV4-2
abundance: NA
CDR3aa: ASSQVASQVAGVADTQY

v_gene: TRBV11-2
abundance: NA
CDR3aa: ASSLGRNLYGYT

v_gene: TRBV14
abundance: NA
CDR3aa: ASSLHATGWTEAF

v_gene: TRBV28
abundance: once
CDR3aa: ASSSTGDGLLGEKLF

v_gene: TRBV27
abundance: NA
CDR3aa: ASGYADAGRPQH

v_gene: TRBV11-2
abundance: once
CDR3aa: ASSREGRQPQH

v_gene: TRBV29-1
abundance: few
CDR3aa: SVEGARAQPGEQF

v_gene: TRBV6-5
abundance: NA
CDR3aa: ASSYGANEKLF

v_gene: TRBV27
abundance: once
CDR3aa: ASRLTGQIYNSPLH

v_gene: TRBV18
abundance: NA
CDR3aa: ASSLDRPNTGELF

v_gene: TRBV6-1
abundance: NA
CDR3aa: ASNPGQGETQY

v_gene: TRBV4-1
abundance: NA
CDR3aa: ASSQGGRVEQY

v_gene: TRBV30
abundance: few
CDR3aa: AWSVSAGGGYT

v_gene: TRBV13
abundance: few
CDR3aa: ASRSDGGEGGNTEAF

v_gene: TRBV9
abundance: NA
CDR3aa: ASSVALRPGDEQF